This T cell receptor beta chain was sequenced in a study of T cells in Graves' hyperthyroidism and ophthalmopathy. PBMCs were collected from an approximately 9 ml volume of fresh peripheral blood. A few counts support this clonotype. Its specificity is unknown. CDR3 length: 17 residues. Germline CDR1 and CDR2: SGHTA and FQGTGA. Deletions cut 5 bases from V and 8 bases from J, with 24 bases between. Researchers took RNA transcripts and amplified the TCR beta CDR3 regions from them. First-round RT-PCR with HTBI primers amplified the TCR CDR3 region. TCRdb reprocessed the multiplex PCR reads via MiXCR and lists one record per CDR3 protein. The top ten hold less than 4.5% of the sample, which has hundreds of thousands of distinct CDR3 sequences, about 17% seen once. Study results and limitations: Most clonotypes expanded in thyroid above 0.001 were likewise present in blood.

The chain recombines TRBV7-3 with TRBJ2-2; no firm D call. Input material: blood. This TCR was recovered from a woman younger than 45 with Graves' hyperthyroidism. CDR3 nucleotide sequence: TGTGCCAGCAGCCTGACGTACGGACGCCTATCTGGGGGGGAGCTGTTTTTT. It encodes CASSLTYGRLSGGELFF.